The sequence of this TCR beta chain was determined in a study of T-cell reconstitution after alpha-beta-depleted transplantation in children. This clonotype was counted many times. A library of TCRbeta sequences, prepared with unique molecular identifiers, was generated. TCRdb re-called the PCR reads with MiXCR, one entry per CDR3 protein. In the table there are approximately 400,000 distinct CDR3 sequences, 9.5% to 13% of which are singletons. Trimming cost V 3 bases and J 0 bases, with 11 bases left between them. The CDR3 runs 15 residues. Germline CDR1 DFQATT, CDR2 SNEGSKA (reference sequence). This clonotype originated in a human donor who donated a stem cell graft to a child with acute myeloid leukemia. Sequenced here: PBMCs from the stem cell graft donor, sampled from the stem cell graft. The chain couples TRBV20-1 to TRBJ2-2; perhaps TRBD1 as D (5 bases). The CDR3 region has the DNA TGCAGTGCTAGGCCTGGACACTCGAACACCGGGGAGCTGTTTTTT. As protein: CSARPGHSNTGELFF.